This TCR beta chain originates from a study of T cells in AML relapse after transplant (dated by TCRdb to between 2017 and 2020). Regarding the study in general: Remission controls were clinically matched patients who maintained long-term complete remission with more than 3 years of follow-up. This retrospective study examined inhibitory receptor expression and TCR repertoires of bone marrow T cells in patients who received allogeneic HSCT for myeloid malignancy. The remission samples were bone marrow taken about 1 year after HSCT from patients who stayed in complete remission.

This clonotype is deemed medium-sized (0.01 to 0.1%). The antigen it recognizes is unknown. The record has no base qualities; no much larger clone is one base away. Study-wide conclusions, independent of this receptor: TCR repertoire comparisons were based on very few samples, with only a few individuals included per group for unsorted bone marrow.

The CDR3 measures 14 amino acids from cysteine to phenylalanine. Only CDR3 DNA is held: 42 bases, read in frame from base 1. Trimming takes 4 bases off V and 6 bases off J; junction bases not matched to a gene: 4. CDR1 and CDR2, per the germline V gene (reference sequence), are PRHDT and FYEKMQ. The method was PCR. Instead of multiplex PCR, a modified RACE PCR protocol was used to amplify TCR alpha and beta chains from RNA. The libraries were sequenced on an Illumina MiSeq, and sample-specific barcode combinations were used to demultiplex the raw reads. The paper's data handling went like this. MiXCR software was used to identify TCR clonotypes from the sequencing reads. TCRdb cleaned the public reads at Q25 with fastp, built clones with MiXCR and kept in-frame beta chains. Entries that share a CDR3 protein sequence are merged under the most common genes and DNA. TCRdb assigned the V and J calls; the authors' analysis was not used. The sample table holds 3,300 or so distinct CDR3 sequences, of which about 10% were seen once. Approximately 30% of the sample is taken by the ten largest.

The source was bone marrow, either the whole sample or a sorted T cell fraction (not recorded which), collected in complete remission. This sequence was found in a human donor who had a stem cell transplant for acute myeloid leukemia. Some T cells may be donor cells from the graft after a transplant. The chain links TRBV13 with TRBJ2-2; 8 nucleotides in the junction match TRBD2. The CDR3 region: CASSSGGAAGELFF. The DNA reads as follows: TGTGCCAGCAGCTCCGGGGGGGCAGCCGGGGAGCTGTTTTTT.